This record looks at one TCR beta chain sequence and its context. Its antigen is still unknown. This sample is part of a study of T cell responses to AZD1222 COVID-19 vaccine. Study-wide results and caveats: Spike-specific TCR breadth and depth rose after two AZD1222 doses.

TCRdb keeps only in-frame clones here, not all; method: immunoSEQ multiplex PCR. The sample carries about 42,000 clones, more than 70% recorded once. The TCR comes from an adult who received the AZD1222 COVID-19 vaccine. Specimen: peripheral blood, collected 28 days after the second AZD1222 dose.

The DNA for the CDR3 is TGCGCCAGCAGTACTAGGACAGGGGTTAATTCACCCCTCCACTTT. It encodes CASSTRTGVNSPLHF. This rearrangement joins TRBV5-1 to TRBJ1-6, with 9 bases lining up with TRBD1. Losses at the gene ends were 5 bases for V and 6 bases for J; bases not matched to a gene: 6. CDR1 SGHRS and CDR2 YFSETQ come from the germline V gene. This CDR3 comprises 15 residues.